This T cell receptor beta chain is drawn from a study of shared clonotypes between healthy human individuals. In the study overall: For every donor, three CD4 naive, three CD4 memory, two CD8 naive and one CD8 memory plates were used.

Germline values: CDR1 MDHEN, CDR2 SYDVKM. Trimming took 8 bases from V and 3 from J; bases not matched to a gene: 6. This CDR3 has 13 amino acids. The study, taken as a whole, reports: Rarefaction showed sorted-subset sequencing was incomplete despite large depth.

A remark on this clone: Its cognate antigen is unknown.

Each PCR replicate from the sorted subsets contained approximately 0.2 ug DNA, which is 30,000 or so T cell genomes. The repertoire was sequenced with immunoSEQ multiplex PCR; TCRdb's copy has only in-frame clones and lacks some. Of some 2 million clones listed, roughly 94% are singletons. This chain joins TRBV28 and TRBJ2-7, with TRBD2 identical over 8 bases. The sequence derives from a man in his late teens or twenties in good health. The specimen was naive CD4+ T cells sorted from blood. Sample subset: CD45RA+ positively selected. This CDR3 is CASGGSGDYEQYF. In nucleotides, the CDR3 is TGTGCCAGCGGAGGTAGCGGGGACTACGAGCAGTACTTC.